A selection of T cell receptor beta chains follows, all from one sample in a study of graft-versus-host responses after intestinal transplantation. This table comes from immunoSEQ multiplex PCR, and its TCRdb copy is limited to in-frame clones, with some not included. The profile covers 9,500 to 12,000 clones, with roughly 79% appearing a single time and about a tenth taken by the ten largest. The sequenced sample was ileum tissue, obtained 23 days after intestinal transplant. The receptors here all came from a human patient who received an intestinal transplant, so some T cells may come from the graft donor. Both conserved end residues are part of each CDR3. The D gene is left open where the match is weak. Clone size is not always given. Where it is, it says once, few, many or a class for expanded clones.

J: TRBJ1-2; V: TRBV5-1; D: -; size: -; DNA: TGCGCCAGCGGATCAGTGGGGATTAACTATGGCTACACCTTC; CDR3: CASGSVGINYGYTF
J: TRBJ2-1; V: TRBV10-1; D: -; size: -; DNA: TGCGCCAGCAGTGATGAGTTCCCACCAGGGCCCCTAACCTACAATGAGCAGTTCTTC; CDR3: CASSDEFPPGPLTYNEQFF
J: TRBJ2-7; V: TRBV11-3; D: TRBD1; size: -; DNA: TGTGCCAGCAGCTCGAACCGGGACAGTTTCGAAGCCTACGAGCAGTACTTC; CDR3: CASSSNRDSFEAYEQYF
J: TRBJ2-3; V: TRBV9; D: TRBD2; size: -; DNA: TGCGCCAGCAGCATCCTAGCGGGAGGGAGAGATACGCAGTATTTT; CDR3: CASSILAGGRDTQYF
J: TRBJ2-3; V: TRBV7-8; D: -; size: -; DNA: TGTGCCAGCAGCTTGGTGGGGCTCACAGATACGCAGTATTTT; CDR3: CASSLVGLTDTQYF
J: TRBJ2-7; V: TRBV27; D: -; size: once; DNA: TGTGCCAGCAGTTTTCGGGGCAGCCCCTACGAGCAGTACTTC; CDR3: CASSFRGSPYEQYF
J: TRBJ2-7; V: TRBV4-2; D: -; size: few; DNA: TGTGCCAGCAGCCCGAGACCAAGTAGTCGCGGGACCTACGAGCAGTACTTC; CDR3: CASSPRPSSRGTYEQYF
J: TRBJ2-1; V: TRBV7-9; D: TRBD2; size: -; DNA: TGTGCCAGCAGCCCGCAGAGCGGGGGGGCTTACAATGAGCAGTTCTTC; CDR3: CASSPQSGGAYNEQFF
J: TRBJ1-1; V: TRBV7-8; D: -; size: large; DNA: TGTGCCAGCAGCTTGGGCGGAGTGAACACTGAAGCTTTCTTT; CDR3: CASSLGGVNTEAFF
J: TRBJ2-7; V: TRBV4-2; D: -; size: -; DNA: TGTGCCAGCAGACCGTTAGACAGTTCCTACGAGCAGTACTTC; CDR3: CASRPLDSSYEQYF
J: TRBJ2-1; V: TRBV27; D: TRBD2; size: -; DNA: TGTGCCAGCAGTTTAGCGGGAGGGTACAATGAGCAGTTCTTC; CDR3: CASSLAGGYNEQFF
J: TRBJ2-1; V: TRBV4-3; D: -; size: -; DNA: TGCGCCAGCAGCCAAGACGTTCCGGGCTGGCCCTATGAGCAGTTCTTC; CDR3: CASSQDVPGWPYEQFF